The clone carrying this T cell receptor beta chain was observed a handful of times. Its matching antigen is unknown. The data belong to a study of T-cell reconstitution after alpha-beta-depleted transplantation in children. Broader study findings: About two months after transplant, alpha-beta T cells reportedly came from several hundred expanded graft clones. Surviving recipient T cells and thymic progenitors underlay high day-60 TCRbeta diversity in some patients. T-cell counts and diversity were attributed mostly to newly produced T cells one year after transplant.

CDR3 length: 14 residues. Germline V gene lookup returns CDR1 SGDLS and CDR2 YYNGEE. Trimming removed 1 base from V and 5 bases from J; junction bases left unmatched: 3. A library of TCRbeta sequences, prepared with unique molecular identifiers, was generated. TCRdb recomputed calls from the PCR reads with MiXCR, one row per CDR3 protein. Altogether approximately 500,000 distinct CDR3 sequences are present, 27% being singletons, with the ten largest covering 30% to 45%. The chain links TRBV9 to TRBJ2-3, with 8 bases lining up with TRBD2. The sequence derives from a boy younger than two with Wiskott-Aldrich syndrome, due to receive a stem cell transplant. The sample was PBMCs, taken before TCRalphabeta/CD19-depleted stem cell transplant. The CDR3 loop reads CASSVQSGRDTQYF. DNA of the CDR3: TGTGCCAGCAGCGTACAAAGCGGGAGAGATACGCAGTATTTT.